One sample yielded the 17 T cell receptor beta chains listed below, sequenced in a study of CD8 T cells in Susac syndrome. RNA amounts of about 0.45 to 1 ug underwent reverse transcription with random hexamers. One entry per CDR3 protein, called by TCRdb with MiXCR from the immunoSEQ multiplex PCR reads. This repertoire shows about 150,000 distinct CDR3 sequences, about 94% found once; its top ten account for over 0.2%. Sequencing input: CD8+ T cells from PBMCs. Receptors originate from a human donor with multiple sclerosis.

The chain has TRBV12-3 or TRBV12-4 and TRBJ1-2, with unresolved D. The CDR3 is made up of 15 amino acids. Trimming took off 3 bases at V and 9 bases at J, with 20 bases between the two ends. This CDR3 is CASSFIALDPDRYTF. The CDR3 DNA follows: TGTGCCAGCAGTTTTATCGCCCTGGACCCCGATCGCTACACCTTC.

V gene TRBV9 combines with J gene TRBJ2-2, with a tentative D call TRBD2 (6 bases). Trimming removed 3 bases at V and 4 bases at J, with 13 bases between. CDR1 is SGDLS, CDR2 YYNGEE, per germline. The CDR3 has 15 amino acids. The CDR3 here is CASSASGVATGELFF. The CDR3, as DNA: TGTGCCAGCAGCGCGTCGGGGGTAGCCACCGGGGAGCTGTTTTTT. The full variable domain, rest sourced from reference TRBV9 and TRBJ2-2, is DSGVTQTPKHLITATGQRVTLRCSPRSGDLSVYWYQQSLDQGLQFLIQYYNGEERAKGNILERFSAQQFPDLHSELNLSSLELGDSALYFCASSASGVATGELFFGEGSRLTVL.

This chain links TRBV11-2 with TRBJ2-1, with 7 nucleotides matching TRBD2. V shed 4 bases, J shed 7 bases, and the junction held 19 bases outside the gene matches. This CDR3 contains 18 residues. From germline, CDR1 is SGHAT and CDR2 FQNNGV. CDR3 nucleotide sequence: TGTGCCAGCAGCTCATTACACATGCGGGGGTTGGTATGGAATGAGCAGTTCTTC. Translation gives CASSSLHMRGLVWNEQFF.

This chain connects TRBV12-3 or TRBV12-4 to TRBJ1-5; 11 nucleotides agree with TRBD1. The CDR3 totals 15 residues. Trimming cost V 7 bases and J 6 bases; bases outside gene matches: 8. Written as DNA, the CDR3 is TGTGCCAGCAAACTCGGGACAGGGGGTTCTCAGCCCCAGCATTTT. It is translated as CASKLGTGGSQPQHF.

This chain joins TRBV4-1 and TRBJ2-2; 7 bases are a match to TRBD2. V shed 5 bases, J shed 6 bases, and the junction held 6 bases outside the gene matches. The CDR3 has 14 amino acids. Germline loops: CDR1 MGHRA, CDR2 YSYEKL. The DNA of the CDR3 is TGCGCCAGCAGCGGGGAGGGATGGGCCGGGGAGCTGTTTTTT. As protein: CASSGEGWAGELFF.

The J gene is TRBJ1-5, the V gene TRBV15; possibly TRBD1 for D (5 bases). Germline V gene sequence: CDR1 LNHNV, CDR2 YYDKDF (reference sequence). V was trimmed by 0 bases and J by 6 bases, leaving 12 bases between them. This CDR3 region has 15 residues. DNA of the CDR3: TGTGCCACCAGCAGAGATCGCGGGACGGGTCAGCCCCAGCATTTT. Its protein is CATSRDRGTGQPQHF.

V is TRBV20-1 and J is TRBJ2-7; no clear D. V lost 7 bases and J lost 4, with 17 bases in between. CDR3 length: 13 amino acids. Germline CDR1 DFQATT, CDR2 SNEGSKA (reference sequence). The CDR3 loop is CSGEEVETYEQYF. CDR3 nucleotides: TGCAGTGGAGAGGAAGTTGAGACGTACGAGCAGTACTTC.

The table lists this clonotype with a few counts. V is TRBV12-3 or TRBV12-4 and J is TRBJ2-7; 7 nucleotides agree with TRBD1. Losses at the gene ends were 5 bases for V and 3 bases for J; bases not matched to a gene: 4. CDR3 length equals 13 residues. Here the CDR3 reads CASSPDRVYEQYF. CDR3 coding DNA: TGTGCCAGCAGTCCCGACAGGGTCTACGAGCAGTACTTC.

This chain links TRBV2 with TRBJ2-1; D is possibly TRBD1 (5 bases). Per germline, CDR1 SNHLY and CDR2 FYNNEI. The CDR3 extends over 15 amino acids. Trimming stripped 4 bases from V and 0 bases from J, with 10 bases between. The CDR3, as DNA: TGTGCCAGCAGTGTGGGGCGGAGCTCCTACAATGAGCAGTTCTTC. Translating gives CASSVGRSSYNEQFF.

The chain uses TRBV4-1 and TRBJ1-1; D is uncertain. V shed 0 bases and J shed 1 base, with 12 bases lying between them. CDR3 length equals 16 residues. Looked up from germline, CDR1 is MGHRA and CDR2 is YSYEKL. CDR3 sequence (DNA): TGCGCCAGCAGCCAAGAGGTACCAGTTAAGAACACTGAAGCTTTCTTT. Amino acid sequence: CASSQEVPVKNTEAFF.

The chain couples TRBV7-8 to TRBJ2-7, with D hard to call. V lost 1 base and J 0 bases, leaving 10 bases between the germline ends. Germline V CDR1 and CDR2: SGHVS, FQNEAQ. This CDR3 spans 15 amino acids. CDR3 bases: TGTGCCAGCAGCTTAGGCGGTCCCCGCTCCTACGAGCAGTACTTC. This encodes CASSLGGPRSYEQYF.

The chain combines TRBV4-2 with TRBJ1-1; D might be TRBD1 (5 bases). The V end was cut by 3 bases, the J end by 5 bases, with 13 bases between. CDR3 length: 14 residues. Germline CDR1 and CDR2: LGHNA and YNFKEQ. CDR3 nucleotide sequence: TGTGCCAGCAGCCAGGGGGGACTAGGAACTGAAGCTTTCTTT. Residues: CASSQGGLGTEAFF.

The chain carries TRBV2 and TRBJ2-5; the match to TRBD2 covers 13 bases. Unmatched junction bases numbered 5, after V lost 5 bases and J lost 5 bases. The CDR3 covers 15 residues. Germline CDR1 and CDR2: SNHLY and FYNNEI. The CDR3 is CASSLLAGGQETQYF. The CDR3 nucleotides read TGTGCCAGCAGTTTACTAGCGGGGGGGCAGGAGACCCAGTACTTC.

The chain recombines TRBV30 with TRBJ2-7, with D maybe TRBD1 (6 bases). The V end was cut by 3 bases, the J end by 4 bases, with 7 bases between. Germline V gene sequence: CDR1 GTSNPN, CDR2 SVGIG (reference sequence). This CDR3 has 11 amino acids. The CDR3 spells CAWRGGYEQYF. In nucleotides, the CDR3 is TGTGCCTGGAGAGGGGGATACGAGCAGTACTTC.

The chain recombines TRBV4-3 with TRBJ1-1, with D maybe TRBD1 (6 bases). Germline CDR1 and CDR2: LGHNA and YSLEER. Deletions cut 5 bases from V and 1 base from J, with 17 bases between. This CDR3 contains 16 residues. The chain's CDR3 is CASSTRTVSSNTEAFF. In DNA, the CDR3 is TGCGCCAGCAGCACGCGGACAGTTTCTTCGAACACTGAAGCTTTCTTT.

The chain links TRBV6-2 or TRBV6-3 to TRBJ2-3; weak D call: TRBD2 (6 bases). CDR1 and CDR2 (germline): MNHEY, SVGEGT. This CDR3 is 13 amino acids long. Trimming shortened V by 4 bases and J by 1 base, and 6 bases separated the two germline ends. CDR3 region: CASSWGGTDTQYF. The CDR3 nucleotides are TGTGCCAGCAGTTGGGGGGGCACAGATACGCAGTATTTT.

This sequence joins TRBV27 and TRBJ2-7; 7 nucleotides align to TRBD1. V gave up 8 bases and J gave up 2 bases; unmatched junction bases: 12. The CDR3 loop spans 15 amino acids. Germline assignment: CDR1 MNHEY and CDR2 SMNVEV (reference sequence). The CDR3 reads CASRKPGQRTYEQYF. CDR3 nucleotide sequence: TGTGCCAGCCGTAAACCGGGACAGCGAACCTACGAGCAGTACTTC.